This passage covers 30 T cell receptor beta chains from one sample sequenced in a study of T cells in Graves' hyperthyroidism and ophthalmopathy. Amplified TCR beta CDR3 regions derived from RNA transcripts. The HTBI primer set was used in a first-round RT-PCR of the TCR CDR3. In TCRdb, the multiplex PCR reads were re-called with MiXCR into one record per CDR3 protein. The table lists some 570,000 distinct CDR3 sequences, around 14% of them singletons. Input material: blood. These receptors were collected from a woman under 30 with Graves' ophthalmopathy.

Here the CDR3 DNA reads TGTGCCAGTACCTCTAGCGGGAGGGCCGGCTTAGGAGATACGCAGTATTTT. Amino acid sequence: CASTSSGRAGLGDTQYF. The V gene is TRBV19, the J gene TRBJ2-3; TRBD2 matches at 12 bases. The V and J ends lost 7 bases and 5 bases, in that order; junction bases with no gene match: 13. Germline V gene sequence: CDR1 LNHDA, CDR2 SQIVND (reference sequence). The CDR3 is 17 residues long.

This clonotype showed up many times. The V call is TRBV12-3 or TRBV12-4, the J call TRBJ1-2; tentative D call: TRBD1 (6 bases). Trimming pared 3 bases from V and 4 bases from J, leaving 9 bases between. The CDR3 is made up of 13 amino acids. CDR3: CASSLDRPYGYTF. The CDR3 DNA follows: TGTGCCAGCAGTTTGGACAGACCCTATGGCTACACCTTC.

Ten or more counts support this clonotype. The rearrangement uses TRBV14 and TRBJ2-1, with D possibly being TRBD2 (6 bases). Trimming removed 4 bases at V and 7 bases at J, with 14 bases between. The CDR3 totals 14 residues. Germline V gene data show CDR1 as SGHDN and CDR2 as FVKESK. CDR3 nucleotide sequence: TGTGCCAGCAGCCCCCCGGGAGTCAGGAATGAGCAGTTCTTC. As protein: CASSPPGVRNEQFF. The variable domain in full, with the rest retrieved from reference TRBV14 and TRBJ2-1, is EAGVTQFPSHSVIEKGQTVTLRCDPISGHDNLYWYRRVMGKEIKFLLHFVKESKQDESGMPNNRFLAERTGGTYSTLKVQPAELEDSGVYFCASSPPGVRNEQFFGPGTRLTVL.

This clonotype has a handful of counts. The chain employs TRBV27 and TRBJ2-1; 7 positions agree with TRBD1. The CDR3 spans 15 residues. Germline V gene data show CDR1 as MNHEY and CDR2 as SMNVEV (reference sequence). V lost 7 bases, J lost 4 bases, and 10 bases stayed unmatched. This CDR3 reads CASTPVAGGYNEQFF. The CDR3 region has the DNA TGTGCCAGCACCCCAGTCGCAGGGGGTTACAATGAGCAGTTCTTC.

In this sample, this clonotype turned up many times. The chain is built from TRBV3-1 and TRBJ2-7; 12 bases are shared with TRBD2. The CDR3 is made up of 15 amino acids. The germline V gene has CDR1 LGHDT and CDR2 YNNKEL (reference sequence). V was pared by 8 bases and J by 1 base, with 6 bases of the junction left unmatched. In DNA, the CDR3 is TGTGCCAGCTCATGGACTAGCGGGATGTCCTACGAGCAGTACTTC. This encodes CASSWTSGMSYEQYF.

V is TRBV13 and J is TRBJ2-7; tentative D call: TRBD2 (6 bases). Germline V gene sequence: CDR1 PRHDT, CDR2 FYEKMQ (reference sequence). This CDR3 has 14 residues. V was trimmed by 6 bases and J by 2 bases, leaving 14 bases between them. The CDR3 DNA reads TGTGCCAGCAGGACGGGACTGAGGACCTACGAGCAGTACTTC. Its translation: CASRTGLRTYEQYF.

The chain couples TRBV18 to TRBJ1-1; D remains unclear. Trimming took 3 bases from V and 0 from J, leaving 11 bases between them. This CDR3 contains 15 residues. Germline CDR1 KGHSH, CDR2 LQKENI. The CDR3 coding sequence is TGTGCCAGCTCACCCCCGGGAAGTGTGAACACTGAAGCTTTCTTT. It encodes CASSPPGSVNTEAFF.

This clonotype was seen ten or more times. J is TRBJ2-1 and V is TRBV11-3; TRBD2 agrees at 8 bases. The CDR3 consists of 15 residues. Looked up from germline, CDR1 is SGHNT and CDR2 is YENEEA. With 1 base clipped from V and 7 bases from J, the junction kept 6 bases outside the gene matches. The CDR3 here is CASSLAGGSENEQFF. In DNA form, the CDR3 reads TGTGCCAGCAGCTTAGCGGGAGGGTCGGAAAATGAGCAGTTCTTC.

This clonotype came up many times. This chain links TRBV10-3 with TRBJ2-3; TRBD2 matches at 7 bases. The V segment lost 0 bases and the J segment 0 bases; nucleotides outside the gene matches: 3. CDR1 is ENHRY and CDR2 is SYGVKD in the germline V gene. The CDR3 loop spans 16 amino acids. CDR3 nucleotides: TGTGCCATCAGTGAGTCGCCGCGGGAGAGCACAGATACGCAGTATTTT. This codes for CAISESPRESTDTQYF.

This clonotype was seen repeatedly, ten times or more. The V gene is TRBV7-9, the J gene TRBJ2-7; 8 bases line up with TRBD2. Unmatched junction bases numbered 4, after V lost 3 bases and J lost 3 bases. Looked up from germline, CDR1 is SEHNR and CDR2 is FQNEAQ (reference sequence). The CDR3 is 14 amino acids. The CDR3, as DNA: TGTGCCAGCAGCTTGAGCGGGAGCTACTACGAGCAGTACTTC. Translating it yields CASSLSGSYYEQYF.

At least ten counts were recorded for this clonotype. This chain uses TRBV29-1 with TRBJ1-4, with D possibly TRBD1 on 5 matching bases. V shed 7 bases and J shed 8 bases, with 17 bases lying between them. The CDR3 has 13 residues. Looked up from germline, CDR1 is SQVTM and CDR2 is ANQGSEA. The CDR3 coding sequence is TGCAGCGCCAGGTGGCAGGGACGGGAAAAACTGTTTTTT. Amino acid sequence: CSARWQGREKLFF. Looking up the rest from reference TRBV29-1 and TRBJ1-4 gives the full variable domain: SAVISQKPSRDICQRGTSLTIQCQVDSQVTMMFWYRQQPGQSLTLIATANQGSEATYESGFVIDKFPISRPNLTFSTLTVSNMSPEDSSIYLCSARWQGREKLFFGSGTQLSVL.

The table lists this clonotype with many counts. V and J are TRBV7-3 and TRBJ2-5; maybe TRBD1 (6 bases). Trimming removed 5 bases from V and 2 bases from J, with 9 bases in between. Germline CDR1 SGHTA, CDR2 FQGTGA. The CDR3 sequence is 13 residues long. The CDR3 loop is CASSPGVQETQYF. CDR3 DNA: TGTGCCAGCAGCCCAGGGGTGCAAGAGACCCAGTACTTC.

The sample holds many counts of this clonotype. V gene TRBV29-1 combines with J gene TRBJ1-2; TRBD1 matches 10 bases. The CDR3 consists of 15 residues. CDR1 and CDR2 (germline): SQVTM, ANQGSEA. Trimming took 3 bases from V and 4 from J; bases not matched to a gene: 8. The CDR3 DNA follows: TGCAGCGTTGAGACCGACAGGGGGCGAAGCTATGGCTACACCTTC. Translated: CSVETDRGRSYGYTF.

This chain uses TRBV4-3 with TRBJ2-1; 9 positions match TRBD2. The CDR3 loop spans 20 amino acids. CDR1 is LGHNA, CDR2 YSLEER, per germline. The ends lost 2 bases at V and 4 bases at J; junction bases unmatched: 18. The CDR3 region has the DNA TGCGCCAGCAGCCAACGCCCAACTGGACTAGCGCTACCCGTTTACAATGAGCAGTTCTTC. Encoded protein: CASSQRPTGLALPVYNEQFF.

This clonotype was counted ten times or more. The V call is TRBV5-5, the J call TRBJ2-7, with a possible D match to TRBD2 (5 bases). Trimming cost V 4 bases and J 6 bases, with 17 bases left between them. The CDR3 has 14 amino acids. CDR1 SGHKS and CDR2 YYEKEE come from the germline V gene (reference sequence). The CDR3 DNA is TGTGCCAGCAGCATCGACAACGGGGTCGCCGAGCAGTACTTC. It yields the protein CASSIDNGVAEQYF.

Many counts were recorded for this clonotype. V and J are TRBV2 and TRBJ2-7, with TRBD2 identical over 11 bases. Losses at the gene ends were 7 bases for V and 4 bases for J; bases not matched to a gene: 6. The V gene's germline CDR1 is SNHLY and CDR2 FYNNEI. This CDR3 region has 14 residues. DNA of the CDR3: TGTGCCAGCAAAATAGCGGGAGGGCCGTACGAGCAGTACTTC. Translated: CASKIAGGPYEQYF.

In this sample, this clonotype turned up many times. The chain uses TRBV6-1 and TRBJ2-7; TRBD2 aligns across 7 bases. Trimming took 10 bases from V and 3 from J; bases not matched to a gene: 9. This CDR3 has 13 residues. Germline loops: CDR1 MNHNS, CDR2 SASEGT. CDR3 in DNA: TGTGCCATCCCCGGGGAGGGAGTCTACGAGCAGTACTTC. It is translated as CAIPGEGVYEQYF.

V and J are TRBV6-1 and TRBJ1-4; 7 positions agree with TRBD1. The CDR3 length is 15 residues. The germline gives CDR1 MNHNS, CDR2 SASEGT. V shed 1 base and J 6 bases; nucleotides not matched to a gene: 5. For the CDR3, the DNA is TGTGCCAGCAGTGAAGAAGGGGGCGCATATGAAAAACTGTTTTTT. As protein: CASSEEGGAYEKLFF.

This clonotype has a count of ten or more. The V gene is TRBV10-3, the J gene TRBJ1-2, with D perhaps TRBD1 (6 bases). V gave up 11 bases and J gave up 2 bases, with 9 bases separating them. The CDR3 consists of 11 residues. Germline V gene lookup returns CDR1 ENHRY and CDR2 SYGVKD. CDR3 in amino acids: CAVTGNYGYTF. The CDR3, as DNA: TGTGCCGTTACAGGGAACTATGGCTACACCTTC.

This clonotype was observed many times. The chain combines TRBV7-2 with TRBJ2-7; 7 positions agree with TRBD1. V was pared by 2 bases and J by 7 bases, with 17 bases of the junction left unmatched. This CDR3 has 17 amino acids. Germline-derived CDR1 and CDR2 are SGHTA and FQGNSA. In DNA form, the CDR3 reads TGTGCCAGCAGCTTAAGGGGAAGGGGGCAGGGAATGAGGGAGCAGTACTTC. Amino acids: CASSLRGRGQGMREQYF.

This clonotype has a count of ten or more. The J gene is TRBJ2-7, the V gene TRBV29-1; a weak D match, TRBD2 (7 bases). This CDR3 contains 13 residues. Trimming left V 7 bases short and J 1 base short, with 14 bases between. The V gene's germline CDR1 is SQVTM and CDR2 ANQGSEA. The CDR3 reads CSAEGGQSYEQYF. For the CDR3, the DNA is TGCAGCGCCGAGGGGGGGCAGTCCTACGAGCAGTACTTC.

The sample holds many counts of this clonotype. The V gene is TRBV7-3, the J gene TRBJ2-5; 7 bases are a match to TRBD2. The CDR3 has 15 residues. Germline V gene sequence: CDR1 SGHTA, CDR2 FQGTGA. J lost 0 bases, V lost 2 bases, and 3 bases had no gene match. CDR3 amino acids: CASSLGGTNQETQYF. The CDR3 DNA is TGTGCCAGCAGCTTAGGGGGGACTAACCAAGAGACCCAGTACTTC.

V and J are TRBV24-1 and TRBJ2-5; D not certain. Per germline, CDR1 KGHDR and CDR2 SFDVKD. Trimming stripped 9 bases from V and 2 bases from J, with 12 bases between. CDR3 length: 13 residues. The chain's CDR3 is CATAASSQETQYF. The CDR3 coding sequence is TGTGCCACCGCAGCGTCATCTCAAGAGACCCAGTACTTC.

The table lists this clonotype with a few counts. A much larger clone is a single base away; this may be a read error. The CDR3 DNA is TGTGCCAGCAGCCCCCCCCTTACCCAGTACTTC. Protein: CASSPPLTQYF. This chain links TRBV7-2 with TRBJ2-5; D uncertain. CDR3 length: 11 residues. The V gene's germline CDR1 is SGHTA and CDR2 FQGNSA. V dropped 5 bases and J dropped 8 bases, with 9 bases sitting between them.

This clonotype was found a few times. Relative to the germline gene, one junction end is altered; a read error may explain this. This chain uses TRBV7-9 with TRBJ2-1; 12 nucleotides align to TRBD2. Germline CDR1 is SEHNR and CDR2 is FQNEAQ (reference sequence). The CDR3 has 18 amino acids. The CDR3 loop is CASSLPTSGGSSHNEQFF. The CDR3 nucleotides read TGTGCCAGCAGCTTACCGACTAGCGGGGGAAGCTCCCACAATGAGCAGTTCTTC.

This clonotype was counted ten times or more. The V gene is TRBV28, the J gene TRBJ2-7; D possibly matches TRBD1 or TRBD2 (5 bases each). This CDR3 region has 16 residues. Germline V CDR1 and CDR2: MDHEN, SYDVKM. The V and J ends lost 6 bases and 0 bases respectively, with 18 bases between them. The CDR3 DNA reads TGTGCCAGCAGCCAACGTACCGGGACGGCCTCCTACGAGCAGTACTTC. This encodes CASSQRTGTASYEQYF.

Comment on this clonotype: A read error may account for a junction end that differs from germline. The V and J genes are TRBV27 and TRBJ2-2; possibly TRBD2 for D (6 bases). This CDR3 region has 18 residues. The germline gives CDR1 MNHEY, CDR2 SMNVEV (reference sequence). The CDR3 protein is CANSFLSIAVMNTGELFF. The CDR3, as DNA: TGTGCCAACAGTTTTCTTTCGATAGCGGTTATGAACACCGGGGAGCTGTTTTTT.

This clonotype was observed many times. The J gene is TRBJ2-1, the V gene TRBV30, with D possibly being TRBD2 (6 bases). Trimming removed 5 bases at V and 11 bases at J, with 13 bases between. This CDR3 comprises 11 residues. In germline, CDR1 is GTSNPN, CDR2 SVGIG (reference sequence). The CDR3 sequence: CAWAMGRKQFF. The CDR3 nucleotides are TGTGCCTGGGCGATGGGGAGGAAGCAGTTCTTC.

This clonotype was seen ten or more times. This CDR3 is CASSSSAVSSYNEQFF. Written as DNA, the CDR3 is TGTGCCAGCAGCTCTAGCGCCGTGAGCTCCTACAATGAGCAGTTCTTC. The chain carries TRBV7-3 and TRBJ2-1, with a weak D call TRBD2 (6 bases). The germline V gene encodes CDR1 SGHTA and CDR2 FQGTGA. The V end lost 4 bases, the J end lost 0 bases, and 13 bases lay between the germline ends. The CDR3 extends over 16 amino acids. Full variable domain (missing parts from reference TRBV7-3 and TRBJ2-1): GAGVSQTPSNKVTEKGKYVELRCDPISGHTALYWYRQSLGQGPEFLIYFQGTGAADDSGLPNDRFFAVRPEGSVSTLKIQRTERGDSAVYLCASSSSAVSSYNEQFFGPGTRLTVL.

V and J are TRBV4-3 and TRBJ2-5; a weak D match, TRBD2 (5 bases). V lost 2 bases and J lost 8, with 18 bases in between. The CDR3 is made up of 15 amino acids. Germline CDR1 and CDR2: LGHNA and YSLEER. The DNA for the CDR3 is TGCGCCAGCAGCCAAACCCCTCAGACGGGGTTAACCCAGTACTTC. This gives the protein CASSQTPQTGLTQYF.